These 32 T cell receptor beta chains share one sample of origin, sequenced in a study of CD8+ T cells in alopecia areata. The authors extracted RNA and reverse transcribed it into cDNA as the sequencing template. Assay: immunoSEQ multiplex PCR; the TCRdb copy retains only in-frame clones and omits some. The sample has about 210,000 clones, around 65% seen once; the top ten hold 3.5% to 5%. Noted treatment: oral pan-JAK inhibitor, 5-10 mg twice daily. Source: CD4+ T cells sorted from blood, taken at week 4, from a patient treated with tofacitinib. These receptor sequences come from a human donor with alopecia areata.

This chain links TRBV29-1 with TRBJ2-7; perhaps TRBD1 as D (5 bases). The CDR3 has 12 residues. Germline CDR1 is SQVTM and CDR2 is ANQGSEA. The germline V and J ends were trimmed by 3 bases and 5 bases, with 11 bases remaining between them. The DNA of the CDR3 is TGCAGCGTTGAGGTCCCAGGGAACGAGCAGTACTTC. Its translation is CSVEVPGNEQYF.

The J gene is TRBJ2-7, the V gene TRBV29-1, with 9 bases matching TRBD1. The CDR3 totals 14 residues. Looked up from germline, CDR1 is SQVTM and CDR2 is ANQGSEA. V gave up 5 bases and J gave up 3 bases; unmatched junction bases: 8. CDR3 DNA: TGCAGCGTTCGAGGACAGGGGTCTTTCTACGAGCAGTACTTC. Translation: CSVRGQGSFYEQYF.

This clone turned up a few times. V and J are TRBV5-4 and TRBJ2-7; 9 positions match TRBD1. V dropped 0 bases and J dropped 7; count of bases not matched to a gene: 14. Germline V gene lookup returns CDR1 SGHNT and CDR2 YYREEE (reference sequence). There are 17 residues in the CDR3. The DNA for the CDR3 is TGTGCCAGCAGCTTGGGGGGACAGGGTGGAATCTTACGGGAGCAGTACTTC. This sequence encodes CASSLGGQGGILREQYF.

The table lists this clone with a few counts. The rearrangement joins TRBV4-1 to TRBJ2-1; 8 bases fit TRBD2. The CDR3 sequence is 18 residues long. Germline V CDR1 and CDR2: MGHRA, YSYEKL. Trimming took 1 base from V and 0 from J; bases not matched to a gene: 8. For the CDR3, the DNA is TGCGCCAGCAGCCAAGTCGATCTGGGACTAGTCTCCTACAATGAGCAGTTCTTC. Amino acids: CASSQVDLGLVSYNEQFF.

This chain uses TRBV30 with TRBJ2-5, with D perhaps TRBD2 (6 bases). The germline gives CDR1 GTSNPN, CDR2 SVGIG (reference sequence). CDR3 length equals 15 residues. The V gene lost 0 bases and the J gene lost 5 bases, with 16 bases spanning the gap. The CDR3 nucleotides are TGTGCCTGGAGTGTGGGGGGAACCACTTCGGAGACCCAGTACTTC. Translated, it gives CAWSVGGTTSETQYF.

This chain connects TRBV9 to TRBJ2-3, with D perhaps matching TRBD2 (5 bases). Trimming took 1 base from V and 1 from J, leaving 7 bases between them. This CDR3 spans 14 amino acids. Per germline, CDR1 SGDLS and CDR2 YYNGEE. CDR3 nucleotides: TGTGCCAGCAGCGTACGGGATCGCACAGATACGCAGTATTTT. As protein: CASSVRDRTDTQYF.

This chain links TRBV29-1 with TRBJ2-7; the D is unclear. Germline CDR1 reads SQVTM; CDR2 reads ANQGSEA. V was shortened by 7 bases and J by 2 bases, with 9 bases between the two germline ends. The CDR3 spans 11 residues. CDR3 coding DNA: TGCAGCGCAGCTACAGCCTACGAGCAGTACTTC. This sequence encodes CSAATAYEQYF.

The chain joins TRBV2 to TRBJ2-2; maybe TRBD2 (5 bases). Germline V gene data show CDR1 as SNHLY and CDR2 as FYNNEI. The CDR3 loop spans 14 amino acids. Trimming cost V 7 bases and J 6 bases, with 15 bases left between them. CDR3 in DNA: TGTGCCAGCAATAACCGCGAGGGCTCCGGGGAGCTGTTTTTT. This gives the protein CASNNREGSGELFF.

The chain has TRBV29-1 and TRBJ2-1, with 9 bases fitting TRBD2. The germline CDR1 and CDR2 sequences are SQVTM and ANQGSEA. The CDR3 covers 17 residues. Germline trimming cut 5 bases from V and 6 bases from J; bases unmatched to any gene: 17. The CDR3 DNA follows: TGCAGCGTTAGGAGAGGGGTAGCGGGGGATCATTTCAATGAGCAGTTCTTC. Its translation is CSVRRGVAGDHFNEQFF.

This CDR3 is CSVPRDRPHEQYF. The CDR3 region has the DNA TGCAGCGTACCGAGGGACAGACCCCACGAGCAGTACTTC. This sequence joins TRBV29-1 and TRBJ2-7, with TRBD1 identical over 7 bases. V trimming: 6 bases; J trimming: 5 bases; junction bases outside the gene matches: 10. Germline assignment: CDR1 SQVTM and CDR2 ANQGSEA. The CDR3 consists of 13 residues.

This clone appeared once. This sequence joins TRBV4-3 and TRBJ1-4, with a weak D call TRBD1 (5 bases). The germline CDR1 and CDR2 sequences are LGHNA and YSLEER. V lost 3 bases to trimming and J lost 10 bases, with 12 bases between them. The CDR3 contains 13 residues. CDR3 protein: CASSQPGRGKLFF. CDR3 sequence (DNA): TGCGCCAGCAGCCAGCCGGGACGTGGAAAACTGTTTTTT.

This chain uses TRBV5-1 with TRBJ2-7; tentatively, D is TRBD1 or TRBD2 (5 bases each). The CDR3 sequence is 13 residues long. Germline lookup yields CDR1 SGHRS and CDR2 YFSETQ. Trimming removed 5 bases at V and 0 bases at J, with 9 bases between. The CDR3 region is CASSRDPSYEQYF. The CDR3 nucleotides read TGCGCCAGCAGTCGGGACCCCTCCTACGAGCAGTACTTC.

The chain links TRBV6-5 to TRBJ2-3, with 7 bases that match TRBD2. Trimming took 11 bases from V and 2 from J; bases not matched to a gene: 10. Germline-derived CDR1 and CDR2 are MNHEY and SVGAGI. The CDR3 is made up of 14 amino acids. CDR3 in amino acids: CAVTQRGFTDTQYF. The CDR3, as DNA: TGTGCCGTGACACAGCGGGGTTTCACAGATACGCAGTATTTT.

The chain employs TRBV2 and TRBJ1-1; D not resolved. V was shortened by 4 bases and J by 6 bases, with 15 bases between the two germline ends. CDR1 is SNHLY and CDR2 is FYNNEI in the germline V gene. This CDR3 has 14 residues. CDR3 sequence reads: CASSVELGKAEAFF. DNA of the CDR3: TGTGCCAGCAGTGTAGAATTAGGAAAGGCTGAAGCTTTCTTT. The full variable domain, its missing parts supplied by reference TRBV2 and TRBJ1-1, is EPEVTQTPSHQVTQMGQEVILRCVPISNHLYFYWYRQILGQKVEFLVSFYNNEISEKSEIFDDQFSVERPDGSNFTLKIRSTKLEDSAMYFCASSVELGKAEAFFGQGTRLTVV.

The chain is built from TRBV20-1 and TRBJ1-2; the D gene is possibly TRBD1 (5 bases). V gave up 3 bases and J gave up 8 bases, with 10 bases separating them. Germline V gives CDR1 DFQATT, CDR2 SNEGSKA (reference sequence). The CDR3 is made up of 11 amino acids. The CDR3: CSARSGEGYTF. CDR3 nucleotide sequence: TGCAGTGCTAGGTCGGGGGAGGGCTACACCTTC.

This clone was seen a handful of times. The chain links TRBV14 to TRBJ2-3, with TRBD1 identical over 7 bases. The J segment lost 5 bases and the V segment lost 1 base, leaving 0 bases of the junction unmatched. Germline CDR1 SGHDN, CDR2 FVKESK. The CDR3 runs 13 residues. The CDR3 DNA reads as TGTGCCAGCAGCCAAGCAGGGGGAGATACGCAGTATTTT. The encoded protein is CASSQAGGDTQYF.

This clone was picked up a small number of times. The chain uses TRBV15 and TRBJ1-5, with TRBD1 matching 12 bases. The CDR3 loop spans 14 amino acids. V was clipped by 9 bases and J by 6 bases; unmatched bases: 6. From germline, CDR1 is LNHNV and CDR2 YYDKDF (reference sequence). The CDR3 is CATNRDRGPQPQHF. The CDR3 DNA sequence: TGTGCCACTAACCGGGACAGGGGGCCTCAGCCCCAGCATTTT.

Only one count was recorded for this clone. The conserved phenylalanine or tryptophan is not found at the CDR3 terminus, so this likely reflects a read error. No DNA is shown, since the ends of the CDR3 on it are uncertain; the CDR3 is the one TCRdb lists. The rearrangement uses TRBV7-9 and TRBJ1-1. The CDR3 length is 13 residues, termini included. Germline loops: CDR1 SEHNR, CDR2 FQNEAQ (reference sequence). The CDR3 sequence: CASSPPGRDRLGL.

CDR3 nucleotide sequence: TGTGCCATTGGGACAGCCGTTTTTAATTCACCCCTCCACTTT. It encodes CAIGTAVFNSPLHF. The chain couples TRBV10-3 to TRBJ1-6; 7 bases line up with TRBD1. Trimming removed 9 bases from V and 6 bases from J; junction bases left unmatched: 8. The CDR3 runs 14 residues. Germline CDR1 reads ENHRY; CDR2 reads SYGVKD.

This chain links TRBV25-1 with TRBJ1-6, with 8 positions matching TRBD1. The CDR3 runs to 14 residues. After removal of 7 bases from V and 7 bases from J, the junction contained 6 bases not matched to a gene. Germline loops: CDR1 MGHDK, CDR2 SYGVNS. The CDR3 DNA reads as TGTGCCAGCACCCAGGGGGCTATCAATTCACCCCTCCACTTT. It encodes CASTQGAINSPLHF. The full variable domain, with the rest looked up from reference TRBV25-1 and TRBJ1-6, is EADIYQTPRYLVIGTGKKITLECSQTMGHDKMYWYQQDPGMELHLIHYSYGVNSTEKGDLSSESTVSRIRTEHFPLTLESARPSHTSQYLCASTQGAINSPLHFGNGTRLTVT.

This clone was seen just once. The chain is built from TRBV5-1 and TRBJ2-2, with unresolved D. Germline V gene data show CDR1 as SGHRS and CDR2 as YFSETQ. This CDR3 comprises 15 residues. The V end lost 0 bases, the J end lost 4 bases, and 10 bases lay between the germline ends. The CDR3 spells CASSLGSVGTGELFF. The CDR3 nucleotides are TGCGCCAGCAGCTTGGGCTCCGTCGGCACCGGGGAGCTGTTTTTT. Drawing the rest from reference TRBV5-1 and TRBJ2-2, the complete variable domain is KAGVTQTPRYLIKTRGQQVTLSCSPISGHRSVSWYQQTPGQGLQFLFEYFSETQRNKGNFPGRFSGRQFSNSRSEMNVSTLELGDSALYLCASSLGSVGTGELFFGEGSRLTVL.

The CDR3 region has the DNA TGCGCCAGCAGCCAAGATTTGACCCAAGGGGGGGGCTCCTACGAGCAGTACTTC. Translated: CASSQDLTQGGGSYEQYF. This rearrangement joins TRBV4-1 to TRBJ2-7, with D tentatively TRBD2 (7 bases). The germline V gene encodes CDR1 MGHRA and CDR2 YSYEKL. The CDR3 has 18 amino acids. Trimming stripped 0 bases from V and 0 bases from J, with 18 bases between.

This chain uses TRBV27 with TRBJ1-2, with a weak D call TRBD1 (6 bases). Germline values: CDR1 MNHEY, CDR2 SMNVEV (reference sequence). The CDR3 has 15 residues. With 3 bases removed from V and 2 bases from J, the gap between germline ends came to 13 bases. The CDR3 region has the DNA TGTGCCAGCAGTTTTTCCCGGGGGCGGAACTATGGCTACACCTTC. This gives the protein CASSFSRGRNYGYTF.

The gene calls are TRBV5-1 and TRBJ2-1; no definite D call. This CDR3 spans 15 amino acids. The V gene's germline CDR1 is SGHRS and CDR2 YFSETQ. V shed 0 bases and J shed 8 bases, with 15 bases lying between them. The CDR3 loop is CASSLGSKPWDEQFF. The CDR3 DNA reads as TGCGCCAGCAGCTTGGGGTCCAAACCTTGGGATGAGCAGTTCTTC.

This chain links TRBV30 with TRBJ1-6; TRBD1 might be the D (5 bases). Germline assignment: CDR1 GTSNPN and CDR2 SVGIG (reference sequence). V was clipped by 5 bases and J by 2 bases, with 10 bases between them. The CDR3 has 14 amino acids. The CDR3 region has the DNA TGTGCCTGGGCGTGGGACCCCTATAATTCACCCCTCCACTTT. Protein: CAWAWDPYNSPLHF. The entire variable domain, with the rest obtained from reference TRBV30 and TRBJ1-6, is as follows: SQTIHQWPATLVQPVGSPLSLECTVEGTSNPNLYWYRQAAGRGLQLLFYSVGIGQISSEVPQNLSASRPQDRQFILSSKKLLLSDSGFYLCAWAWDPYNSPLHFGNGTRLTVT.

This chain joins TRBV29-1 and TRBJ2-5, with TRBD1 matching 10 bases. J gave up 4 bases and V 7 bases, and 3 bases lay outside the gene matches. The CDR3 loop spans 12 amino acids. The germline V gene has CDR1 SQVTM and CDR2 ANQGSEA. The CDR3 region is CSGGQGVETQYF. In DNA, the CDR3 is TGCAGCGGAGGACAGGGGGTAGAGACCCAGTACTTC. Based on the CDR3 plus reference TRBV29-1 and TRBJ2-5, the full variable domain is SAVISQKPSRDICQRGTSLTIQCQVDSQVTMMFWYRQQPGQSLTLIATANQGSEATYESGFVIDKFPISRPNLTFSTLTVSNMSPEDSSIYLCSGGQGVETQYFGPGTRLLVL.

Only a few counts were recorded for this clone. The chain joins TRBV23-1 to TRBJ1-5; D ambiguous. TRBV23-1 carries the ORF label, with uncertain function. The CDR3 totals 17 residues. With 4 bases removed from V and 5 bases from J, the gap between germline ends came to 21 bases. CDR3 coding DNA: TGCGCCAGCAGTCGCCTCGCGGCTGAAAACAGTGATCAGCCCCAGCATTTT. Translated: CASSRLAAENSDQPQHF.

The chain has TRBV6-1 and TRBJ1-5; D call uncertain. The length of the CDR3 is 15 residues. Trimming removed 2 bases from V and 3 bases from J, with 11 bases in between. CDR1 is MNHNS, CDR2 SASEGT, per germline. The CDR3 spells CASSELGVINQPQHF. In DNA, the CDR3 is TGTGCCAGCAGTGAACTTGGGGTAATCAATCAGCCCCAGCATTTT.

V gene TRBV6-1 combines with J gene TRBJ1-4; no definite D call. The CDR3 spans 15 residues. Trimming removed 6 bases at V and 10 bases at J, with 21 bases between. CDR1 is MNHNS and CDR2 is SASEGT in the germline V gene. CDR3 sequence reads: CASRVDPRTAGKLFF. Written as DNA, the CDR3 is TGTGCCAGCAGGGTTGACCCCCGGACGGCGGGAAAACTGTTTTTT.

This chain joins TRBV29-1 and TRBJ1-2; 8 bases fit TRBD1. The CDR3 length is 13 residues. V lost 4 bases and J lost 8; bases outside the gene matches: 9. Germline loops: CDR1 SQVTM, CDR2 ANQGSEA. In nucleotides, the CDR3 is TGCAGCGTTGTAGTAGGACAGGGACGGGGCTACACCTTC. It translates to CSVVVGQGRGYTF. Full variable domain (rest looked up from reference TRBV29-1 and TRBJ1-2): SAVISQKPSRDICQRGTSLTIQCQVDSQVTMMFWYRQQPGQSLTLIATANQGSEATYESGFVIDKFPISRPNLTFSTLTVSNMSPEDSSIYLCSVVVGQGRGYTFGSGTRLTVV.

The chain joins TRBV7-2 to TRBJ1-4; 7 bases align to TRBD1. V trimming: 5 bases; J trimming: 3 bases; junction bases outside the gene matches: 6. This CDR3 is built from 15 residues. CDR1 SGHTA and CDR2 FQGNSA come from the germline V gene. The CDR3 DNA reads TGTGCCAGCAGCCAAGGGGGCCTAGCTAATGAAAAACTGTTTTTT. Protein: CASSQGGLANEKLFF. The full variable domain, its missing parts supplied by reference TRBV7-2 and TRBJ1-4, is GAGVSQSPSNKVTEKGKDVELRCDPISGHTALYWYRQSLGQGLEFLIYFQGNSAPDKSGLPSDRFSAERTGGSVSTLTIQRTQQEDSAVYLCASSQGGLANEKLFFGSGTQLSVL.

The chain couples TRBV6-5 to TRBJ1-6; D call uncertain. The CDR3 covers 12 residues. Trimming removed 9 bases at V and 5 bases at J, with 8 bases between. From germline, CDR1 is MNHEY and CDR2 SVGAGI. CDR3 sequence (DNA): TGTGCCAGTCAACAAAATAATTCACCCCTCCACTTT. Translation gives CASQQNNSPLHF.